This T cell receptor beta chain was retrieved from a study of T cell responses to AZD1222 COVID-19 vaccine. Whole-study results and caveats: Sampling that yielded the repertoires occurred only after the peak T cell response. Regions left unmutated in variants are reportedly the target of nearly half of spike-specific TCRs.

Details on this clone: The antigen is unknown.

TCRdb's copy holds only in-frame clones and misses some; the assay was immunoSEQ multiplex PCR. Among fewer than 150,000 clones listed, around 90% were seen once. Some second doses came at about 4 weeks and others at about 12 weeks; these were pooled. The clonotype originates from an adult who received the AZD1222 COVID-19 vaccine. The sequences come from peripheral blood, collected 28 days after the second AZD1222 dose.

CDR3 nucleotides: TGTGCCAGTAGTGCGGGACAGTCATATGAAAAACTGTTTTTT. Translated, it gives CASSAGQSYEKLFF. The gene calls are TRBV19 and TRBJ1-4, with 7 nucleotides matching TRBD1. This CDR3 has 14 residues. The germline CDR1 and CDR2 sequences are LNHDA and SQIVND (reference sequence). V gave up 5 bases and J gave up 6 bases; unmatched junction bases: 6.